This TCR beta chain was recovered during a study of blood T cell repertoires in COVID-19. Overall study: Donors in the United States, Italy and Spain gave samples during acute or convalescent COVID-19. T cells, B-cell-depleted T cells, or PBMCs provided the cDNA or gDNA that served as material.

CDR1 and CDR2 (germline): SGHDN, FVKESK. Trimming removed 1 base from V and 7 bases from J; junction bases left unmatched: 14. This CDR3 has 18 residues. The data were produced by immunoSEQ multiplex PCR, yet TCRdb's version contains in-frame clones alone and is incomplete. The sample shows roughly 240,000 clones, around 86% of them seen only once. This sequence originates from a woman of 80 years or more with COVID-19, enrolled during active disease. The rearrangement uses TRBV14 and TRBJ1-2; 11 nucleotides agree with TRBD1. The sample taken for sequencing was peripheral blood. The CDR3 DNA is TGTGCCAGCAGCCAAGTTGGGTCTCCCGGACAGGGGGCCGCTGGCTACACCTTC. It encodes CASSQVGSPGQGAAGYTF.